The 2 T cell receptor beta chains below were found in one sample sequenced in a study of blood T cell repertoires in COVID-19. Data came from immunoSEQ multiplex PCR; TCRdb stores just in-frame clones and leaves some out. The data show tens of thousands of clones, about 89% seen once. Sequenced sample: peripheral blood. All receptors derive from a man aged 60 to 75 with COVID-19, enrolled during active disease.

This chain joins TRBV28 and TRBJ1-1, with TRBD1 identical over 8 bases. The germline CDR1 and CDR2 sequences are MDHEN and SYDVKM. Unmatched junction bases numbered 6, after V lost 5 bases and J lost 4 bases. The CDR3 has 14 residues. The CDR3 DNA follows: TGTGCCAGCAGTCCCCGACAGGGGCGCACTGAAGCTTTCTTT. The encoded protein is CASSPRQGRTEAFF. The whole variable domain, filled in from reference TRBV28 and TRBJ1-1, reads DVKVTQSSRYLVKRTGEKVFLECVQDMDHENMFWYRQDPGLGLRLIYFSYDVKMKEKGDIPEGYSVSREKKERFSLILESASTNQTSMYLCASSPRQGRTEAFFGQGTRLTVV.

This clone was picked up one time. The CDR3 bases are TGTGCCAGCAGTCACGACAGTTCGGAAGGAGAGACCCAGTACTTC. Translating gives CASSHDSSEGETQYF. The gene calls are TRBV27 and TRBJ2-5, with a tentative D call TRBD1 (5 bases). Trimming took 5 bases from V and 4 from J, leaving 17 bases between them. The length of the CDR3 is 15 residues. Germline V CDR1 and CDR2: MNHEY, SMNVEV (reference sequence).